The 12 T cell receptor beta chains presented below share a single source sample, sequenced in a study of blood T cells in healthy people across ages. Next came a second PCR, run for about 6 to 11 cycles, which used a sample-barcoded 5' primer along with a J-beta primer mix. From the 5' RACE reads, TCRdb called clonotypes with MiXCR, one entry per CDR3 protein. The sample lists almost 800,000 distinct CDR3 sequences; over 45% were seen once. The sample was blood. Receptors originate from a man aged 25 to 40 in good health.

This clonotype was observed once. A much larger clone is a single base away; this may be a read error. The chain joins TRBV7-2 to TRBJ2-2; unclear D gene. TRBJ1-1 matches the DNA end more closely, so the J call is doubtful. This CDR3 is built from 13 residues. Germline loops: CDR1 SGHTA, CDR2 FQGNSA. CDR3 in amino acids: CASRVGANTGAFF. DNA for the CDR3: TGTGCCAGCAGAGTAGGAGCGAACACTGGAGCTTTCTTT.

This clonotype came up many times. This chain uses TRBV7-8 with TRBJ2-1, with TRBD1 identical over 8 bases. The CDR3 consists of 15 residues. Germline V gene data show CDR1 as SGHVS and CDR2 as FQNEAQ. V shed 1 base and J 2 bases; nucleotides not matched to a gene: 1. The CDR3 sequence: CASSLGQGPYNEQFF. CDR3 nucleotide sequence: TGTGCCAGCAGCTTAGGACAGGGGCCCTACAATGAGCAGTTCTTC.

The V call is TRBV27, the J call TRBJ1-1; D may be TRBD1 (6 bases). Germline V gene data show CDR1 as MNHEY and CDR2 as SMNVEV (reference sequence). There are 14 residues in the CDR3. V was clipped by 10 bases and J by 5 bases, with 20 bases between them. CDR3 in amino acids: CATTPGHSATEAFF. The CDR3 nucleotides read TGTGCCACCACGCCGGGACACTCCGCTACTGAAGCTTTCTTT.

This clonotype appeared a few times. This rearrangement joins TRBV20-1 to TRBJ2-6; 8 bases map to TRBD2. The length of the CDR3 is 16 residues. Germline-derived CDR1 and CDR2 are DFQATT and SNEGSKA (reference sequence). V shed 0 bases, J shed 0 bases, and the junction held 1 base outside the gene matches. CDR3 in amino acids: CSARDRGGSGANVLTF. DNA of the CDR3: TGCAGTGCTAGAGATCGGGGGGGCTCTGGGGCCAACGTCCTGACTTTC.

Concerning this clonotype: Since a much larger clone is just one base distant, this may be a read error. The J gene is TRBJ2-7, the V gene TRBV6-5; D gene uncertain. The germline V gene encodes CDR1 MNHEY and CDR2 SVGAGI. This CDR3 spans 12 amino acids. CDR3 sequence (DNA): TGTGCCATCAGTTCCACCCGGAGCGAGCAGTACTTC. Translating it yields CAISSTRSEQYF.

J is TRBJ2-7 and V is TRBV20-1; D perhaps matches TRBD2 (5 bases). CDR3 length: 14 amino acids. Germline V CDR1 and CDR2: DFQATT, SNEGSKA (reference sequence). Trimming pared 1 base from V and 7 bases from J, leaving 17 bases between. This CDR3 is CSARVLAVYNEQYF. CDR3 nucleotides: TGCAGTGCTAGAGTGCTAGCAGTATACAATGAGCAGTACTTC.

The chain combines TRBV20-1 with TRBJ2-4; 9 bases fit TRBD1. After removal of 2 bases from V and 7 bases from J, the junction contained 6 bases not matched to a gene. The CDR3 has 14 amino acids. Looked up from germline, CDR1 is DFQATT and CDR2 is SNEGSKA (reference sequence). The DNA for the CDR3 is TGCAGTGCTAGAAGACAGGGGGAAGGCAACATTCAGTACTTC. This encodes CSARRQGEGNIQYF.

The genes are TRBV10-3 and TRBJ2-7; 10 bases match TRBD1. The CDR3 totals 15 residues. CDR1 is ENHRY, CDR2 SYGVKD, per germline. The V segment lost 4 bases and the J segment 3 bases; nucleotides outside the gene matches: 6. The CDR3 DNA is TGTGCCATCAGTGGGTCAAGGACAGGGGGCTACGAGCAGTACTTC. It codes for CAISGSRTGGYEQYF.

V usage is TRBV20-1 and J usage is TRBJ2-1; tentative D call: TRBD2 (7 bases). V was cut by 6 bases and J by 1 base, with 13 bases left in between. This CDR3 comprises 14 residues. Germline V gene data show CDR1 as DFQATT and CDR2 as SNEGSKA (reference sequence). DNA of the CDR3: TGCAGTGCAACGGGGGGCGGGTCCTACAATGAGCAGTTCTTC. Translated: CSATGGGSYNEQFF.

The rearrangement joins TRBV7-9 to TRBJ2-7; D is possibly TRBD2 (5 bases). The germline V and J ends were trimmed by 7 bases and 0 bases, with 16 bases remaining between them. Germline-derived CDR1 and CDR2 are SEHNR and FQNEAQ (reference sequence). The CDR3 spans 15 residues. The CDR3 loop reads CASTLGLASSYEQYF. CDR3 sequence (DNA): TGTGCCAGCACGCTCGGACTGGCGAGCTCCTACGAGCAGTACTTC.

V gene TRBV20-1 combines with J gene TRBJ2-4, with a possible D match to TRBD1 (7 bases). The CDR3 is 14 residues long. The germline V and J ends were trimmed by 5 bases and 3 bases, with 14 bases remaining between them. The germline gives CDR1 DFQATT, CDR2 SNEGSKA (reference sequence). CDR3 amino acids: CSAPGGWNKNIQYF. The CDR3 DNA reads TGCAGTGCTCCAGGGGGGTGGAACAAAAACATTCAGTACTTC.

The V call is TRBV11-2, the J call TRBJ2-7; 9 nucleotides align to TRBD2. Per the germline V gene, CDR1 is SGHAT and CDR2 is FQNNGV. The CDR3 length is 15 residues. Trimming took 6 bases from V and 6 from J; bases not matched to a gene: 12. CDR3 residues: CASRAGGTTSREQYF. The CDR3 DNA is TGTGCCAGCAGGGCGGGGGGGACAACGTCCCGCGAGCAGTACTTC.